Each of the 21 T cell receptor beta chains below was sequenced from the same sample in a study of blood T cell repertoires in COVID-19. The repertoire was sequenced with immunoSEQ multiplex PCR; TCRdb's copy has only in-frame clones and lacks some. The table lists almost 65,000 clones, roughly 91% of them singletons. The specimen sequenced was PBMCs or T cells enriched from blood (not recorded which). Source of these receptors: a woman in her forties who had recovered from COVID-19.

The chain uses TRBV25-1 and TRBJ2-5, with D possibly TRBD2 on 6 matching bases. The CDR3 is made up of 14 amino acids. Germline CDR1 MGHDK, CDR2 SYGVNS. Trimming removed 2 bases from V and 0 bases from J, with 7 bases in between. In DNA form, the CDR3 reads TGTGCCAGCAGTGAAGGAGGGAACCAAGAGACCCAGTACTTC. It is translated as CASSEGGNQETQYF.

The chain employs TRBV2 and TRBJ1-2, with 7 bases lining up with TRBD1. V was pared by 1 base and J by 4 bases, with 6 bases of the junction left unmatched. CDR3 length: 15 amino acids. From germline, CDR1 is SNHLY and CDR2 FYNNEI. CDR3 sequence (DNA): TGTGCCAGCAGTGAAGGGGCAGGGGGAGTCTATGGCTACACCTTC. It yields the protein CASSEGAGGVYGYTF.

This clone was detected once. The chain links TRBV5-1 to TRBJ2-1, with 9 bases matching TRBD1. V shed 4 bases and J 5 bases; nucleotides not matched to a gene: 10. There are 16 residues in the CDR3. Per germline, CDR1 SGHRS and CDR2 YFSETQ. The CDR3 DNA reads TGCGCCAGCAGCCCCGGGACAGGGTGGAGAGACAATGAGCAGTTCTTC. Translated: CASSPGTGWRDNEQFF.

CDR3 coding DNA: TGTGCCACTTACGGAGGGGTTGACTATGGCTACACCTTC. Its protein product is CATYGGVDYGYTF. The chain joins TRBV24-1 to TRBJ1-2, with D maybe TRBD1 (5 bases). Looked up from germline, CDR1 is KGHDR and CDR2 is SFDVKD. Trimming cost V 10 bases and J 3 bases, with 14 bases left between them. The length of the CDR3 is 13 residues.

The chain is built from TRBV28 and TRBJ1-2; 11 positions agree with TRBD1. This CDR3 spans 13 amino acids. The junction had 2 bases not matched to a gene; V was cut back by 7 bases and J by 4 bases. Germline V gene lookup returns CDR1 MDHEN and CDR2 SYDVKM. Here the CDR3 DNA reads TGTGCCAGCACCGGGACAGGGGGCTATGGCTACACCTTC. It yields the protein CASTGTGGYGYTF.

The chain recombines TRBV18 with TRBJ2-7; possibly TRBD1 for D (5 bases). Deletions cut 3 bases from V and 3 bases from J, with 9 bases between. Germline V gene lookup returns CDR1 KGHSH and CDR2 LQKENI. There are 13 residues in the CDR3. The CDR3 sequence: CASSPRQNYEQYF. The CDR3 bases are TGTGCCAGCTCACCCCGACAGAACTACGAGCAGTACTTC.

The genes are TRBV5-4 and TRBJ1-2; D is ambiguous. Looked up from germline, CDR1 is SGHNT and CDR2 is YYREEE (reference sequence). The CDR3 is 13 amino acids. V lost 0 bases to trimming and J lost 3 bases, with 6 bases between them. CDR3 bases: TGTGCCAGCAGCTTGGACGGTGACTATGGCTACACCTTC. It yields the protein CASSLDGDYGYTF.

This chain connects TRBV24-1 to TRBJ2-3, with 10 bases lining up with TRBD2. The germline CDR1 and CDR2 sequences are KGHDR and SFDVKD. V shed 0 bases and J 2 bases; nucleotides not matched to a gene: 1. The CDR3 has 16 residues. The CDR3 is CATSDLSGGATDTQYF. The CDR3 DNA is TGTGCCACCAGTGATTTGAGCGGGGGGGCCACAGATACGCAGTATTTT.

The chain uses TRBV18 and TRBJ2-7, with 10 bases that match TRBD1. The germline CDR1 and CDR2 sequences are KGHSH and LQKENI. CDR3 size: 17 residues. Germline trimming cut 2 bases from V and 2 bases from J; bases unmatched to any gene: 9. The CDR3: CASSPSMGQGRAYEQYF. CDR3 nucleotide sequence: TGTGCCAGCTCACCATCGATGGGACAGGGGAGAGCCTACGAGCAGTACTTC.

This clone has more than one count but fewer than ten. The chain uses TRBV19 and TRBJ1-1; 7 nucleotides line up with TRBD1. From germline, CDR1 is LNHDA and CDR2 SQIVND (reference sequence). This CDR3 spans 15 amino acids. The V and J ends lost 7 bases and 2 bases, in that order; junction bases with no gene match: 10. As DNA, the CDR3 is TGTGCCAGTAAAATTGACAGGGCTCTAAACACTGAAGCTTTCTTT. This translates into CASKIDRALNTEAFF.

This sequence joins TRBV15 and TRBJ2-7; D possibly corresponds to TRBD1 (6 bases). V lost 1 base, J lost 6 bases, and 10 bases lay in between. Looked up from germline, CDR1 is LNHNV and CDR2 is YYDKDF (reference sequence). The CDR3 has 13 amino acids. The CDR3 spells CATSRAQGFEQYF. The CDR3 DNA follows: TGTGCCACCAGCAGAGCACAGGGTTTCGAGCAGTACTTC.

The genes are TRBV12-3 or TRBV12-4 and TRBJ1-2; 9 bases are a match to TRBD1. CDR3 length equals 12 residues. V trimming: 5 bases; J trimming: 8 bases; junction bases outside the gene matches: 3. The CDR3 region is CASSPGTGGYTF. CDR3 in DNA: TGTGCCAGCAGTCCCGGGACAGGGGGCTACACCTTC.

The sample holds a few counts of this clone. V usage is TRBV6-5 and J usage is TRBJ1-2; D ambiguous. The V end lost 6 bases, the J end lost 5 bases, and 13 bases lay between the germline ends. The CDR3 runs 13 residues. In germline, CDR1 is MNHEY, CDR2 SVGAGI. CDR3 nucleotides: TGTGCCAGCAGCCAAGAGGGAACGTATGGCTACACCTTC. This codes for CASSQEGTYGYTF.

J is TRBJ1-2 and V is TRBV2; 7 bases are a match to TRBD1. With V trimmed by 1 base and J by 2 bases, 4 bases remained unmatched. Per germline, CDR1 SNHLY and CDR2 FYNNEI. This CDR3 region has 15 residues. The CDR3 spells CASSEEGARNYGYTF. The CDR3 nucleotides read TGTGCCAGCAGTGAAGAGGGGGCTCGGAACTATGGCTACACCTTC.

The genes are TRBV13 and TRBJ1-4; D unresolved. Germline CDR1 is PRHDT and CDR2 is FYEKMQ (reference sequence). The CDR3 has 16 residues. Trimming took 5 bases from V and 4 from J, leaving 17 bases between them. CDR3 loop: CASSRGRTDLNEKLFF. In DNA, the CDR3 is TGTGCCAGCAGCCGGGGAAGGACGGATCTTAATGAAAAACTGTTTTTT.

The V and J genes are TRBV5-1 and TRBJ2-5; 13 bases fit TRBD2. The CDR3 totals 17 residues. V shed 4 bases, J shed 2 bases, and the junction held 8 bases outside the gene matches. Germline-derived CDR1 and CDR2 are SGHRS and YFSETQ. This chain's CDR3 is CASSLGTSGAIQETQYF. The CDR3 DNA sequence: TGCGCCAGCAGCCTAGGGACTAGCGGGGCAATACAAGAGACCCAGTACTTC.

V and J are TRBV7-3 and TRBJ2-5; 8 bases are a match to TRBD1. CDR1 and CDR2 (germline): SGHTA, FQGTGA. The CDR3 loop spans 13 amino acids. Unmatched junction bases numbered 1, after V lost 4 bases and J lost 3 bases. The CDR3 coding sequence is TGTGCCAGCAGCTCGGACAGGGAAGAGACCCAGTACTTC. This translates into CASSSDREETQYF.

The rearrangement links TRBV24-1 to TRBJ2-3; 8 nucleotides match TRBD1. Germline CDR1 is KGHDR and CDR2 is SFDVKD. CDR3 length: 14 residues. Trimming removed 7 bases from V and 1 base from J; junction bases left unmatched: 3. Here the CDR3 reads CATRGGQGTDTQYF. The CDR3 DNA sequence: TGTGCCACCAGGGGGGGACAGGGCACAGATACGCAGTATTTT.

The rearrangement joins TRBV6-7 to TRBJ2-5; 8 bases line up with TRBD2. TRBV6-7 is identified as an open reading frame with a role that is uncertain. CDR3 size: 20 residues. Germline trimming cut 0 bases from V and 5 bases from J; bases unmatched to any gene: 20. CDR3 sequence (DNA): TGTGCCAGCAGTTACTCGAGTTTGCGGGGGGCCGGTGTTGGGTTTGAGACCCAGTACTTC. This codes for CASSYSSLRGAGVGFETQYF.

This rearrangement joins TRBV27 to TRBJ2-2; maybe TRBD2 (6 bases). CDR3 length: 14 amino acids. Germline CDR1 is MNHEY and CDR2 is SMNVEV (reference sequence). The V and J ends lost 2 bases and 5 bases respectively, with 9 bases between them. Here the CDR3 reads CASSLVRGTGELFF. The CDR3 nucleotides read TGTGCCAGCAGTTTAGTTCGGGGGACCGGGGAGCTGTTTTTT.

This clone occurred once. The chain is built from TRBV11-2 and TRBJ2-1; a possible D gene is TRBD1 (5 bases). Trimming stripped 3 bases from V and 3 bases from J, with 6 bases between. This CDR3 has 13 amino acids. CDR1 is SGHAT and CDR2 is FQNNGV in the germline V gene. CDR3: CASSLGLYNEQFF. CDR3 DNA: TGTGCCAGCAGCTTGGGGCTCTACAATGAGCAGTTCTTC. The full variable domain, rest sourced from reference TRBV11-2 and TRBJ2-1, is EAGVAQSPRYKIIEKRQSVAFWCNPISGHATLYWYQQILGQGPKLLIQFQNNGVVDDSQLPKDRFSAERLKGVDSTLKIQPAKLEDSAVYLCASSLGLYNEQFFGPGTRLTVL.